This TCR beta chain was retrieved from a study of cytomegalovirus exposure and HLA in healthy donors. Study conclusions and caveats: Diagnosis of cytomegalovirus status made by the classifier reportedly showed high specificity and sensitivity. For most subjects, TCR beta sequences were reported to predict HLA-A and HLA-B alleles with accuracy.

13 Jbeta primers and 60 Vbeta primers were used for the PCR. Measured with immunoSEQ multiplex PCR; TCRdb has only the in-frame clones, and not every one. Altogether approximately 150,000 clones are present, 75% to 90% being singletons, with the ten largest covering approximately 2.1%. Of note for this clone: Its antigen is still unknown.

The CDR3 extends over 14 amino acids. Germline lookup yields CDR1 SQVTM and CDR2 ANQGSEA. The V end lost 4 bases, the J end lost 3 bases, and 12 bases lay between the germline ends. The chain combines TRBV29-1 with TRBJ2-2; a possible D gene is TRBD1 (6 bases). The material sequenced was PBMCs. This TCR was recovered from a male donor in good health and CMV-seronegative. The DNA of the CDR3 is TGCAGCGTTGTTTCACAGGGCGACACCGGGGAGCTGTTTTTT. Translating gives CSVVSQGDTGELFF.